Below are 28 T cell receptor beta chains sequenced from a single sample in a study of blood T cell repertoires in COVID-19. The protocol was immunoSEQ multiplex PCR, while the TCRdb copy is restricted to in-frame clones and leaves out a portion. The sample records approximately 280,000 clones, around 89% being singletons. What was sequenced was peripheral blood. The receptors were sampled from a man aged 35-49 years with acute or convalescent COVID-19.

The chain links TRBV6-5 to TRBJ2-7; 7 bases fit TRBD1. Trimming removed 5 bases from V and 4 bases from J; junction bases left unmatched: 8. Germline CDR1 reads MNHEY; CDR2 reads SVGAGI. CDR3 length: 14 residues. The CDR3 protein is CASSRLTGKYEQYF. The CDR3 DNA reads TGTGCCAGCAGTCGCCTGACAGGGAAGTACGAGCAGTACTTC.

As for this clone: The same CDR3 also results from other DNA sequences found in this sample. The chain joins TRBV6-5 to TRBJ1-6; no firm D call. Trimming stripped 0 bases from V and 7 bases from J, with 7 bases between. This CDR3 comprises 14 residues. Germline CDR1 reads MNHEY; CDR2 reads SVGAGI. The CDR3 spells CASSYSGRNSPLHF. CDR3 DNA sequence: TGTGCCAGCAGTTACTCGGGCAGAAATTCACCCCTCCACTTT.

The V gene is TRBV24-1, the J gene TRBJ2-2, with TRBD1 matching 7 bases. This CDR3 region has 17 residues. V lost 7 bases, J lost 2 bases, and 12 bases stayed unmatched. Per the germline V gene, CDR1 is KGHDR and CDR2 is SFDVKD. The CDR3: CATSTKPGQTNTGELFF. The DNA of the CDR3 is TGTGCCACCAGCACCAAACCGGGACAGACTAACACCGGGGAGCTGTTTTTT.

CDR3 bases: TGCAGCGTTGGTCTGCTAGCGGGGAAGAAAGAGACCCAGTACTTC. It encodes CSVGLLAGKKETQYF. The rearrangement uses TRBV29-1 and TRBJ2-5; 9 bases map to TRBD2. The CDR3 totals 15 residues. Germline loops: CDR1 SQVTM, CDR2 ANQGSEA. V trimming: 4 bases; J trimming: 3 bases; junction bases outside the gene matches: 9.

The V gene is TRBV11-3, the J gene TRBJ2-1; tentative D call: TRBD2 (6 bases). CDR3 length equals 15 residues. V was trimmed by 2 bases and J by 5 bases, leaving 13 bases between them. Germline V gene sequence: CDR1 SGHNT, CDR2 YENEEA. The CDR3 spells CASSLFGGEDNEQFF. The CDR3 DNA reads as TGTGCCAGCAGCTTATTCGGAGGGGAGGACAATGAGCAGTTCTTC.

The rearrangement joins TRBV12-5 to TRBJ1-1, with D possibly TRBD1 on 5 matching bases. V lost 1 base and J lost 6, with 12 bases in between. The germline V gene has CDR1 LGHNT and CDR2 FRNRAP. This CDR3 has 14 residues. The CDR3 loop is CASGLALPTAEAFF. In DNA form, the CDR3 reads TGTGCTAGTGGTTTGGCCCTGCCGACAGCTGAAGCTTTCTTT.

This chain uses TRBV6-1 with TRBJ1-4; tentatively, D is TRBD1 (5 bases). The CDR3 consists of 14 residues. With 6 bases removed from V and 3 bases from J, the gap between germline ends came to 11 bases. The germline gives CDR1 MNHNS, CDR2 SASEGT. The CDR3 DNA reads TGTGCCAGCAGGCAAGGGGCGCCTAATGAAAAACTGTTTTTT. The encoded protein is CASRQGAPNEKLFF.

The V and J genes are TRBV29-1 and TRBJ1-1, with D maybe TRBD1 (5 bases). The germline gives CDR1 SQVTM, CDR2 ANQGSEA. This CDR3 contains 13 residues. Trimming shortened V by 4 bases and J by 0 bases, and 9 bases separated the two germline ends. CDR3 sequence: CSVGQFMNTEAFF. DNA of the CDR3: TGCAGCGTTGGACAGTTTATGAACACTGAAGCTTTCTTT.

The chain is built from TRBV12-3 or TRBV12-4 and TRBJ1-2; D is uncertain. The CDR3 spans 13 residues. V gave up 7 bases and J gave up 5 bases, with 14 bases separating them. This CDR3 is CASTLFLDYGYTF. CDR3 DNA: TGTGCCAGCACCCTCTTCTTAGATTATGGCTACACCTTC.

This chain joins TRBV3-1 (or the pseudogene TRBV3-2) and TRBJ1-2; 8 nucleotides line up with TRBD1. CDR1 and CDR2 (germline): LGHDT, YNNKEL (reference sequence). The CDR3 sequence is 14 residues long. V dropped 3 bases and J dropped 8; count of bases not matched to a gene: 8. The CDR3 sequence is CASSQTTGAEGYTF. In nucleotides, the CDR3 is TGTGCCAGCAGCCAGACGACAGGGGCAGAAGGCTACACCTTC.

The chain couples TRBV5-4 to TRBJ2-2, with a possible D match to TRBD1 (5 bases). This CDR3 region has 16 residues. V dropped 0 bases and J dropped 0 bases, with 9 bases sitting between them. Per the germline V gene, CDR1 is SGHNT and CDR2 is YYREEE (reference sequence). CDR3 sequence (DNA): TGTGCCAGCAGCTTGGTTTCAGGGTCGAACACCGGGGAGCTGTTTTTT. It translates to CASSLVSGSNTGELFF.

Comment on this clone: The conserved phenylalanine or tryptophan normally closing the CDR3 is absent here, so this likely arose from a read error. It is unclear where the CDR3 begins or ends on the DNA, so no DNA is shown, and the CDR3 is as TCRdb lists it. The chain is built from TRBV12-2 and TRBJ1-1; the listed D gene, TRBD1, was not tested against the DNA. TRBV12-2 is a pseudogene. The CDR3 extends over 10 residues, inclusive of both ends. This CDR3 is CASRPPGTGA.

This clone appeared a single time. CDR3 loop: CASGTGGMNTEAFF. Written as DNA, the CDR3 is TGTGCCAGCGGTACGGGGGGCATGAACACTGAAGCTTTCTTT. This chain uses TRBV9 with TRBJ1-1, with D tentatively TRBD1 (6 bases). The V gene lost 7 bases and the J gene lost 0 bases, with 13 bases spanning the gap. Germline-derived CDR1 and CDR2 are SGDLS and YYNGEE. This CDR3 comprises 14 residues.

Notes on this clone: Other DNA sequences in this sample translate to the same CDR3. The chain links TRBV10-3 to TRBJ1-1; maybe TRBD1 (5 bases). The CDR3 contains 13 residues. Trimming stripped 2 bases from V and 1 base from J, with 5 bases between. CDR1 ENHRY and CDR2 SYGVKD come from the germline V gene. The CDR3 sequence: CAISETGNTEAFF. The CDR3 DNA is TGTGCCATCAGTGAGACAGGGAACACTGAAGCTTTCTTT.

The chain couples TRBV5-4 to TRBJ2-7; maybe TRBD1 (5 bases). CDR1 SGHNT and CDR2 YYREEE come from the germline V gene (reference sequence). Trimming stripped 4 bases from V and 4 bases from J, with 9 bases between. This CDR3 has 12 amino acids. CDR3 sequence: CASSHDSYEQYF. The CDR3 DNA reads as TGTGCCAGCAGCCATGACAGTTACGAGCAGTACTTC.

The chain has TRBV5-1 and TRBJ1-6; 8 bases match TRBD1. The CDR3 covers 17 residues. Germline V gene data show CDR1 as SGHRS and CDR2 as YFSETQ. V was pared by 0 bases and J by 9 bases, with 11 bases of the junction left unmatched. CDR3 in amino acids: CASSLVAPETGASPLHF. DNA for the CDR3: TGCGCCAGCAGCTTGGTGGCCCCCGAGACAGGGGCTTCACCCCTCCACTTT.

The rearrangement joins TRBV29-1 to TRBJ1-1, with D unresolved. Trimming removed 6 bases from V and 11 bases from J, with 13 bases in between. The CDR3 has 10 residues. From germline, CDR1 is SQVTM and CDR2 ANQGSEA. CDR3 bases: TGCAGCGTGGTATCCAACGCGGCTTTCTTT. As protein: CSVVSNAAFF. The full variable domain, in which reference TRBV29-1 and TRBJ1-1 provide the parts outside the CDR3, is SAVISQKPSRDICQRGTSLTIQCQVDSQVTMMFWYRQQPGQSLTLIATANQGSEATYESGFVIDKFPISRPNLTFSTLTVSNMSPEDSSIYLCSVVSNAAFFGQGTRLTVV.

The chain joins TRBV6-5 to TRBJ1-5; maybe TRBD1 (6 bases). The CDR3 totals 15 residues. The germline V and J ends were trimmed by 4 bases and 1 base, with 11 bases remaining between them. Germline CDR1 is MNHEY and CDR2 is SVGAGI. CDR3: CASSFTGSSNQPQHF. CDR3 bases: TGTGCCAGCAGTTTCACAGGGTCCAGCAATCAGCCCCAGCATTTT.

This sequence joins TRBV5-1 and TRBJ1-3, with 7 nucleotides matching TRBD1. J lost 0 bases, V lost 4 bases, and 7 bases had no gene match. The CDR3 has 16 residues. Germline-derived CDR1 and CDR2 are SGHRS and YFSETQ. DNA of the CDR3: TGCGCCAGCAGCCCAGGGGGAATGCGCTCTGGAAACACCATATATTTT. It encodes CASSPGGMRSGNTIYF. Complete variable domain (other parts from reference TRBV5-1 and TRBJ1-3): KAGVTQTPRYLIKTRGQQVTLSCSPISGHRSVSWYQQTPGQGLQFLFEYFSETQRNKGNFPGRFSGRQFSNSRSEMNVSTLELGDSALYLCASSPGGMRSGNTIYFGEGSWLTVV.

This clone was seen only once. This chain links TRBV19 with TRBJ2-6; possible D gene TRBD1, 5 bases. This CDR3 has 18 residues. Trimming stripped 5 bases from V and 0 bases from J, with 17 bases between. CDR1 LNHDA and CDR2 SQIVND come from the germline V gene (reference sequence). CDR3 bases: TGTGCCAGTAGTGCCTACAGGCTCCCCCCCTCTGGGGCCAACGTCCTGACTTTC. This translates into CASSAYRLPPSGANVLTF.

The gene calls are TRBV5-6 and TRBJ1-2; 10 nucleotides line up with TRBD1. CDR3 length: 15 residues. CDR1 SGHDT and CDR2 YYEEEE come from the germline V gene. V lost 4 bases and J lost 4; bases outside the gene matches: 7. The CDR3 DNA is TGTGCCAGCAGCCGAGGGACAGGGGCTGCCTATGGCTACACCTTC. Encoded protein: CASSRGTGAAYGYTF.

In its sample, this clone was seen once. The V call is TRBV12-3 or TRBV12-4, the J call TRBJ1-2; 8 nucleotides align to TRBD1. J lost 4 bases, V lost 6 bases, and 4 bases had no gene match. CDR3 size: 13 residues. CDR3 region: CASSQGQGYGYTF. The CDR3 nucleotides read TGTGCCAGCAGCCAAGGACAGGGCTATGGCTACACCTTC.

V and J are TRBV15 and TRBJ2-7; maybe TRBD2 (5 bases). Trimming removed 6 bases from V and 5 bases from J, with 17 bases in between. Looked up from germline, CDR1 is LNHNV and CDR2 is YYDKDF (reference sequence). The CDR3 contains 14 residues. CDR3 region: CATRDAGLANEQYF. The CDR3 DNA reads TGTGCCACCAGAGATGCGGGTTTAGCGAACGAGCAGTACTTC.

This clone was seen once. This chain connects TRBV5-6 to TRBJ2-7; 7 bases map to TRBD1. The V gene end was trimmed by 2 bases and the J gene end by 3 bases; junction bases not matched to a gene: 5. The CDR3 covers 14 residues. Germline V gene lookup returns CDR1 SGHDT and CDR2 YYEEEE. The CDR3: CASSLGTASYEQYF. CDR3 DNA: TGTGCCAGCAGCTTAGGGACAGCCAGCTACGAGCAGTACTTC.

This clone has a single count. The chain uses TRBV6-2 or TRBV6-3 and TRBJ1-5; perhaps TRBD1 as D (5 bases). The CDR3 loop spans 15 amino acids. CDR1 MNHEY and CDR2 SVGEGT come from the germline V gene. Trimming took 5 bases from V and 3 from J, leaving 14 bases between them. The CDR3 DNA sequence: TGTGCCAGCAGTGGGTCGGGACTCATCAATCAGCCCCAGCATTTT. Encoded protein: CASSGSGLINQPQHF.

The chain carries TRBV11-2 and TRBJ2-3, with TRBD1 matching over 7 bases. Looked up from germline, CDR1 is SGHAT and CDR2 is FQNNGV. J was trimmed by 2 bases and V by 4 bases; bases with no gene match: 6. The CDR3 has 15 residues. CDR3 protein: CASSSPGGHTDTQYF. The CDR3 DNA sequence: TGTGCCAGCAGCTCACCAGGGGGTCACACAGATACGCAGTATTTT.

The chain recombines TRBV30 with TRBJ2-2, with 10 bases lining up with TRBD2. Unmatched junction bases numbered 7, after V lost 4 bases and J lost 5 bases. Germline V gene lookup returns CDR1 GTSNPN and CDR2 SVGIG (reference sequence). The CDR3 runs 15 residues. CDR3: CAWIRAGGYTGELFF. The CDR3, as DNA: TGTGCCTGGATCAGAGCGGGGGGGTATACCGGGGAGCTGTTTTTT.

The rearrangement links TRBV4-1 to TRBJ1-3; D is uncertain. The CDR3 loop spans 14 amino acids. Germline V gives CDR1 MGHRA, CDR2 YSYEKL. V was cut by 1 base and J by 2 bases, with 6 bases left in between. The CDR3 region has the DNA TGCGCCAGCAGCCAAGGCACTGCTGGAAACACCATATATTTT. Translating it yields CASSQGTAGNTIYF.